The next 22 T cell receptor beta chains were all read from a single sample in a study of identical twins. TCRdb analysed the 5' RACE reads with MiXCR anew, one entry per CDR3 protein. Of some 690,000 distinct CDR3 sequences listed, approximately 22% are singletons. These data also formed part of another study, on T cells expressing NK-cell markers.

Sequenced: PBMCs. The receptor source for this set is a woman under 30 in good health.

This rearrangement joins TRBV9 to TRBJ2-6; 7 nucleotides align to TRBD1. Per the germline V gene, CDR1 is SGDLS and CDR2 is YYNGEE. The CDR3 runs to 17 residues. V was clipped by 4 bases and J by 5 bases; unmatched bases: 12. CDR3: CASSPRTGQGRANVLTF. In DNA, the CDR3 is TGTGCCAGCAGCCCCCGGACAGGCCAGGGAAGGGCCAACGTCCTGACTTTC. The whole variable domain, remainder taken from reference TRBV9 and TRBJ2-6, is DSGVTQTPKHLITATGQRVTLRCSPRSGDLSVYWYQQSLDQGLQFLIQYYNGEERAKGNILERFSAQQFPDLHSELNLSSLELGDSALYFCASSPRTGQGRANVLTFGAGSRLTVL.

The genes are TRBV6-1 and TRBJ2-3; 11 nucleotides agree with TRBD2. With V trimmed by 5 bases and J by 4 bases, 11 bases remained unmatched. The germline V gene has CDR1 MNHNS and CDR2 SASEGT. The CDR3 totals 17 residues. CDR3 in amino acids: CASSRRTSGRRPDTQYF. The CDR3 DNA reads as TGTGCCAGCAGTCGGAGAACTAGCGGGAGACGGCCAGATACGCAGTATTTT.

CDR3 coding DNA: TGTGCCAGCGGAGCGGATGAGCAGTTCTTC. Its translation: CASGADEQFF. The genes are TRBV2 and TRBJ2-1, with D maybe TRBD2 (5 bases). Germline assignment: CDR1 SNHLY and CDR2 FYNNEI. This CDR3 region has 10 residues. V lost 8 bases, J lost 8 bases, and 7 bases lay in between. Based on the CDR3 plus reference TRBV2 and TRBJ2-1, the full variable domain is EPEVTQTPSHQVTQMGQEVILRCVPISNHLYFYWYRQILGQKVEFLVSFYNNEISEKSEIFDDQFSVERPDGSNFTLKIRSTKLEDSAMYFCASGADEQFFGPGTRLTVL.

This clonotype was observed a few times. This sequence joins TRBV12-3 or TRBV12-4 and TRBJ2-7; D unresolved. The CDR3 is 15 residues long. Trimming removed 5 bases from V and 0 bases from J, with 14 bases in between. The chain's CDR3 is CASSLWAESSYEQYF. The CDR3 DNA is TGTGCCAGCAGTCTTTGGGCGGAGAGCTCCTACGAGCAGTACTTC.

The CDR3 coding sequence is TGTGCCAACAAGAATCTCACAGATACGCAGTATTTT. Its translation: CANKNLTDTQYF. The chain links TRBV10-3 to TRBJ2-3; no firm D call. Per germline, CDR1 ENHRY and CDR2 SYGVKD. The ends were cut back, 10 bases at V and 2 bases at J, with 10 bases in the middle. This CDR3 spans 12 amino acids.

The rearrangement uses TRBV20-1 and TRBJ2-3, with TRBD2 matching over 8 bases. The V segment lost 0 bases and the J segment 6 bases; nucleotides outside the gene matches: 11. CDR3 length: 16 residues. The germline gives CDR1 DFQATT, CDR2 SNEGSKA (reference sequence). The CDR3 DNA reads TGCAGTGCTAGAGATGTCGGGAGGGGTCCGGCGGATACGCAGTATTTT. Residues: CSARDVGRGPADTQYF.

This CDR3 reads CAAPRQGTDTQYF. The CDR3 DNA sequence: TGTGCCGCCCCTCGACAGGGGACAGATACGCAGTATTTT. The genes are TRBV10-3 and TRBJ2-3; TRBD1 matches at 8 bases. Losses at the gene ends were 11 bases for V and 3 bases for J; bases not matched to a gene: 7. The CDR3 has 13 amino acids. Germline V lookup: CDR1 ENHRY, CDR2 SYGVKD.

This chain connects TRBV3-1 to TRBJ2-7, with D perhaps being TRBD1 or TRBD2 (5 bases each). Germline CDR1 and CDR2: LGHDT and YNNKEL (reference sequence). CDR3 size: 14 residues. V lost 2 bases, J lost 5 bases, and 13 bases lay in between. The CDR3 DNA reads as TGTGCCAGCAGCCAAATCTACGGGACCCACGAGCAGTACTTC. It encodes CASSQIYGTHEQYF.

This clonotype was seen only a few times. The rearrangement joins TRBV7-2 to TRBJ2-7; D gene unclear. Germline V CDR1 and CDR2: SGHTA, FQGNSA. Trimming shortened V by 0 bases and J by 0 bases, and 6 bases separated the two germline ends. The CDR3 extends over 14 amino acids. CDR3 protein: CASSLASNSYEQYF. The CDR3 nucleotides read TGTGCCAGCAGCTTAGCCTCCAACTCCTACGAGCAGTACTTC.

This clonotype was detected only a few times. The rearrangement uses TRBV10-2 and TRBJ1-1; TRBD1 agrees at 12 bases. With V trimmed by 8 bases and J by 4 bases, 14 bases remained unmatched. The CDR3 is 17 residues long. Germline CDR1 reads WSHSY; CDR2 reads SAAADI. CDR3 in amino acids: CASEEGTGGVLGTEAFF. The CDR3 nucleotides read TGCGCCAGCGAAGAAGGGACAGGGGGCGTTTTGGGCACTGAAGCTTTCTTT.

This chain connects TRBV20-1 to TRBJ1-1; 8 nucleotides line up with TRBD1. Per the germline V gene, CDR1 is DFQATT and CDR2 is SNEGSKA (reference sequence). The CDR3 has 13 amino acids. Trimming cost V 3 bases and J 10 bases; bases outside gene matches: 10. The CDR3 loop is CSAREGQGSVAFF. The CDR3 region has the DNA TGCAGTGCTAGGGAAGGACAGGGAAGCGTAGCTTTCTTT.

A few counts support this clonotype. The chain is built from TRBV20-1 and TRBJ1-1; D is unresolved. Germline assignment: CDR1 DFQATT and CDR2 SNEGSKA (reference sequence). V lost 7 bases to trimming and J lost 1 base, with 16 bases between them. The CDR3 runs to 14 residues. CDR3 DNA: TGCAGTGGACTTCTGGGATCCAGGAACACTGAAGCTTTCTTT. Translating gives CSGLLGSRNTEAFF.

V usage is TRBV6-5 and J usage is TRBJ2-4; D is unresolved. V lost 2 bases to trimming and J lost 2 bases, with 10 bases between them. The germline V gene has CDR1 MNHEY and CDR2 SVGAGI. The CDR3 is 15 residues long. For the CDR3, the DNA is TGTGCCAGCAGTTACGCTCCAGGACCCAAAAACATTCAGTACTTC. This codes for CASSYAPGPKNIQYF.

The gene calls are TRBV20-1 and TRBJ2-1, with D tentatively TRBD1 (5 bases). Germline V gene lookup returns CDR1 DFQATT and CDR2 SNEGSKA (reference sequence). There are 17 residues in the CDR3. Trimming left V 0 bases short and J 9 bases short, with 24 bases between. CDR3 region: CSARDGARPQFSGEQFF. CDR3 sequence (DNA): TGCAGTGCTAGAGATGGGGCGCGACCACAGTTTTCTGGTGAGCAGTTCTTC.

This clonotype was seen a handful of times. V usage is TRBV3-1 and J usage is TRBJ1-6; D is undetermined. The V gene lost 4 bases and the J gene lost 6 bases, with 13 bases spanning the gap. Germline CDR1 and CDR2: LGHDT and YNNKEL (reference sequence). The length of the CDR3 is 15 residues. CDR3 DNA sequence: TGTGCCAGCAGCCCTGTGTCTTTCGGTAATTCACCCCTCCACTTT. This encodes CASSPVSFGNSPLHF.

V usage is TRBV3-1 and J usage is TRBJ2-1; possibly TRBD2 for D (6 bases). Trimming took off 2 bases at V and 7 bases at J, with 9 bases between the two ends. The germline gives CDR1 LGHDT, CDR2 YNNKEL (reference sequence). The CDR3 has 13 residues. CDR3 nucleotide sequence: TGTGCCAGCAGCCAACTCCGGGGGAATGAGCAGTTCTTC. Translated, it gives CASSQLRGNEQFF.

This clonotype has just a few counts. The rearrangement links TRBV11-3 to TRBJ1-5, with 8 bases that match TRBD1. The CDR3 extends over 14 amino acids. Per germline, CDR1 SGHNT and CDR2 YENEEA. J gave up 5 bases and V 8 bases, and 8 bases lay outside the gene matches. The CDR3 coding sequence is TGTGCCAGCTTCGGACAGGGAAGAGATCAGCCCCAGCATTTT. Its protein product is CASFGQGRDQPQHF.

This clonotype was observed a few times. The CDR3 sequence is CATSSSRDGLEQYF. For the CDR3, the DNA is TGTGCCACCAGCAGTAGCCGGGACGGCCTTGAGCAGTACTTC. V and J are TRBV15 and TRBJ2-7; the D gene could be TRBD1 or TRBD2 (5 bases each). V was trimmed by 3 bases and J by 7 bases, leaving 16 bases between them. The CDR3 loop spans 14 amino acids. Germline CDR1 LNHNV, CDR2 YYDKDF (reference sequence).

The chain combines TRBV5-5 with TRBJ1-5; D remains ambiguous. V was shortened by 0 bases and J by 8 bases, with 9 bases between the two germline ends. The germline V gene encodes CDR1 SGHKS and CDR2 YYEKEE (reference sequence). The CDR3 totals 13 residues. This CDR3 is CASSLATKEPQHF. CDR3 in DNA: TGTGCCAGCAGCTTGGCAACGAAAGAGCCCCAGCATTTT.

This clonotype was picked up a small number of times. The chain couples TRBV12-3 or TRBV12-4 to TRBJ1-1, with 7 bases aligning to TRBD1. This CDR3 spans 14 amino acids. V was pared by 5 bases and J by 6 bases, with 9 bases of the junction left unmatched. CDR3 in amino acids: CASSKPGGMSEAFF. The CDR3 DNA is TGTGCCAGCAGTAAGCCAGGGGGTATGTCTGAAGCTTTCTTT.

The V call is TRBV7-2, the J call TRBJ2-7; tentative D call: TRBD1 (6 bases). The CDR3 consists of 14 residues. Germline lookup yields CDR1 SGHTA and CDR2 FQGNSA. Between the trimmed V and J ends, which lost 3 bases and 7 bases, there was a span of 16 bases. The CDR3 sequence is CASSLGARLGEQYF. CDR3 nucleotide sequence: TGTGCCAGCAGCTTGGGGGCTCGCTTGGGGGAGCAGTACTTC.

This clonotype was counted a few times. The chain uses TRBV29-1 and TRBJ2-1; D remains ambiguous. In germline, CDR1 is SQVTM, CDR2 ANQGSEA. The V end lost 6 bases, the J end lost 0 bases, and 15 bases lay between the germline ends. CDR3 size: 15 residues. This CDR3 reads CSVPLGSSSYNEQFF. In DNA form, the CDR3 reads TGCAGCGTCCCGCTCGGCAGCAGCTCCTACAATGAGCAGTTCTTC.